This record covers a single TCR beta chain. Its antigen is unknown. Base qualities are missing; no much larger clone stands one base away. This entry comes from a study of T cells in localized non-small cell lung cancer (dated by TCRdb to about 2020). Background on the whole study: Comparing tumors with uninvolved tumor-adjacent lungs, the study looked at the T cell repertoires of around 250 patients with early-stage NSCLC. Of the NSCLC patients, approximately 130 were male and approximately 100 were female, and the mean age was around 70 years. The cohort consisted of 236 treatment-naive NSCLC patients whose localized lung tumors had been resected.

At diagnosis, peripheral blood, uninvolved tumor-adjacent lung and tumor were collected and stored as a combination of fresh-frozen and FFPE material. For TCR repertoire profiling, blood samples were analyzed as peripheral blood mononuclear cells. V is cut by 6 bases and J by 8 bases, and the space between the germline ends is 19 bases. The CDR3 spans 14 residues, from the cysteine through the phenylalanine. Only the CDR3 portion is preserved as DNA: 42 bases, with reading frame beginning at the first base. The germline V gene gives CDR1 as SNHLY and CDR2 as FYNNEI. What the research found in general, with its limitations: Uninvolved tumor-adjacent lung showed the highest T cell clonality, higher than tumor, which suggests more focused antigenic responses in the uninvolved tumor-adjacent lung. Because the study design was exploratory, TCR variables were selected using unadjusted p-values without false-discovery rate correction. Longer overall survival was associated with higher blood T cell density, whereas shorter survival was associated with higher adjacent-lung clonality. Because multi-region tumor sequencing was not performed, intratumor heterogeneity could not be ruled out. A median of around 50 of the top 100 tumor clones turned up in the paired uninvolved adjacent lung, and 25 to 35 of those clones also ranked among the top 100 of that same adjacent lung.

TCR beta CDR3 regions were sequenced from DNA using the immunoSEQ Assay. As for the authors' bioinformatics: T cell density was computed as TCR beta template counts normalized to usable DNA estimated by amplifying housekeeping genes. Using the preseqR package, richness was estimated by extrapolating to 120,000 templates for tissue samples and 400,000 templates for PBMC samples. Clonality was calculated as one minus Pielou's evenness. Differential abundance testing on productive amino-acid clonotypes, with a minimum total count of 5 and an alpha of 0.1, was used to identify tissue-enriched TCRs. The Jaccard Index and the Morisita Overlap Index were used to quantify repertoire overlap between compartments. GLIPH clustered TCR beta CDR3s with public tetramer-defined viral CDR3s; viral motifs required at least three viral sequences plus V-gene enrichment. What TCRdb holds here is the immuneACCESS table cut down to in-frame rearrangements. Part of the clones is not present; checked against another copy, under half of the missing clones reflect an unresolved V gene, and the others are unexplained. The V and J calls and the clone size are those of that table, but D and trimming were determined from the DNA. Recorded for this sample are roughly 25,000 clones; 90% of them occurred a single time. Clones ranked in the top ten supply 0.9% to 1.2% of the sample.

This sequence originates from a woman aged 35-75 years with stage I lung adenocarcinoma. Recombination connected TRBV2 to TRBJ1-2; the D segment cannot be called with confidence. The material was peripheral blood, obtained before any cancer treatment. The DNA sequence is TGTGCCAGCAGCCGGTCGGCGGAAGCGGGAGGCTACACCTTC. Its coded protein is CASSRSAEAGGYTF.